This T cell receptor (beta chain) was recovered during a study of PD-1 blockade in classical Hodgkin lymphoma. For this clone: Its matching antigen is unknown.

The assay was immunoSEQ multiplex PCR, and TCRdb's table has in-frame clones only and misses some. The sample consists of approximately 11,000 clones, about 80% of them appearing once. Findings of the study overall: A significant rise in TCR diversity by C4D1 was seen for CD4+ but not CD8+ cells. Newly diagnosed patients reportedly had lower baseline TCR diversity than healthy donors.

Every patient was affected by relapse after autologous stem cell transplantation, while exposure to brentuximab vedotin was not uniform. Patients' outcomes at their best amounted to complete response, partial response or progressive disease. CDR1 LNHDA and CDR2 SQIVND come from the germline V gene (reference sequence). The CDR3 contains 15 residues. V dropped 0 bases and J dropped 7 bases, with 13 bases sitting between them. This TCR was recovered from a human donor with classical Hodgkin lymphoma. The sequenced sample was peripheral blood mononuclear cells (PBMCs), obtained before the second cycle of nivolumab. The J gene is TRBJ1-5, the V gene TRBV19, with D tentatively TRBD1 (5 bases). CDR3 sequence (DNA): TGTGCCAGTAGTATAGATCTATCGGGGGGGCAGCCCCAGCATTTT. It codes for CASSIDLSGGQPQHF.